These 23 T cell receptor beta chains were all obtained from the same sample, sequenced in a study of CD8 T cells in Susac syndrome. A quantity of about 0.5 to 1 ug RNA underwent reverse transcription using random hexamers. A single record per CDR3 protein comes from TCRdb applying MiXCR to the immunoSEQ multiplex PCR reads. This table has tens of thousands of distinct CDR3 sequences, roughly 96% appearing once. The sequenced sample consisted of CD8+ T cells from PBMCs. All receptors derive from a human donor with Susac syndrome.

The chain joins TRBV30 to TRBJ1-5, with D possibly TRBD1 on 5 matching bases. Germline V gives CDR1 GTSNPN, CDR2 SVGIG (reference sequence). The CDR3 has 13 residues. Trimming removed 2 bases from V and 3 bases from J, with 8 bases in between. CDR3 bases: TGTGCCTGGAGTTTAGGGGACAATCAGCCCCAGCATTTT. It translates to CAWSLGDNQPQHF.

The chain couples TRBV27 to TRBJ1-2, with D hard to call. In germline, CDR1 is MNHEY, CDR2 SMNVEV (reference sequence). Trimming took off 5 bases at V and 3 bases at J, with 16 bases between the two ends. The CDR3 covers 15 residues. CDR3 loop: CASSPRTESYYGYTF. For the CDR3, the DNA is TGTGCCAGCAGTCCGAGGACCGAATCATACTATGGCTACACCTTC.

The V call is TRBV5-4, the J call TRBJ1-1; D is uncertain. CDR3 size: 13 residues. The V end was cut by 0 bases, the J end by 0 bases, with 3 bases between. Germline V gives CDR1 SGHNT, CDR2 YYREEE (reference sequence). The CDR3 is CASSLALNTEAFF. CDR3 bases: TGTGCCAGCAGCTTGGCCTTGAACACTGAAGCTTTCTTT.

V gene TRBV20-1 combines with J gene TRBJ2-7; D remains unclear. In germline, CDR1 is DFQATT, CDR2 SNEGSKA (reference sequence). Trimming shortened V by 3 bases and J by 7 bases, and 16 bases separated the two germline ends. CDR3 length: 13 residues. This CDR3 reads CSARGLGFVEQYF. CDR3 nucleotide sequence: TGCAGTGCTAGGGGCCTGGGGTTCGTGGAGCAGTACTTC.

The rearrangement links TRBV6-2 or TRBV6-3 to TRBJ2-5; 9 bases line up with TRBD1. The junction had 13 bases not matched to a gene; V was cut back by 6 bases and J by 5 bases. CDR1 and CDR2 from the germline V gene are MNHEY and SVGEGT. The CDR3 has 16 amino acids. CDR3 protein: CASSRDRETGGETQYF. DNA of the CDR3: TGTGCCAGCAGCCGGGACAGGGAAACTGGGGGGGAGACCCAGTACTTC.

This rearrangement joins TRBV5-1 to TRBJ2-5; 8 bases align to TRBD2. CDR1 SGHRS and CDR2 YFSETQ come from the germline V gene. With V trimmed by 0 bases and J by 1 base, 5 bases remained unmatched. The CDR3 totals 16 residues. CDR3 coding DNA: TGCGCCAGCAGCTTGGACGGTCGGGGGGGCCAAGAGACCCAGTACTTC. This codes for CASSLDGRGGQETQYF.

The chain combines TRBV10-3 with TRBJ1-2; D uncertain. CDR1 and CDR2 from the germline V gene are ENHRY and SYGVKD. CDR3 length equals 16 residues. Trimming removed 0 bases from V and 0 bases from J, with 11 bases in between. The CDR3 region is CAISESGGHSNYGYTF. DNA for the CDR3: TGTGCCATCAGTGAGTCGGGCGGCCACTCTAACTATGGCTACACCTTC.

The chain links TRBV3-1 to TRBJ2-5; the D gene could be TRBD1 or TRBD2 (5 bases each). The V gene lost 0 bases and the J gene lost 6 bases, with 17 bases spanning the gap. CDR3 size: 16 residues. Germline CDR1 and CDR2: LGHDT and YNNKEL (reference sequence). The CDR3 here is CASSQEGPRGTKTQYF. For the CDR3, the DNA is TGTGCCAGCAGCCAAGAGGGACCCCGGGGTACGAAGACCCAGTACTTC.

CDR3 nucleotide sequence: TGCGCCAGCAGCTTGGTTGGGGTCGGCAACACTGAAGCTTTCTTT. The encoded protein is CASSLVGVGNTEAFF. V gene TRBV5-1 combines with J gene TRBJ1-1; D call uncertain. Germline V gene data show CDR1 as SGHRS and CDR2 as YFSETQ. The CDR3 extends over 15 amino acids. The V end lost 0 bases, the J end lost 2 bases, and 11 bases lay between the germline ends. Drawing the rest from reference TRBV5-1 and TRBJ1-1, the complete variable domain is KAGVTQTPRYLIKTRGQQVTLSCSPISGHRSVSWYQQTPGQGLQFLFEYFSETQRNKGNFPGRFSGRQFSNSRSEMNVSTLELGDSALYLCASSLVGVGNTEAFFGQGTRLTVV.

The V call is TRBV20-1, the J call TRBJ2-1, with TRBD1 as a possible D gene (6 bases). This CDR3 has 14 amino acids. From germline, CDR1 is DFQATT and CDR2 SNEGSKA (reference sequence). V dropped 0 bases and J dropped 4 bases, with 10 bases sitting between them. CDR3: CSARDGGDYNEQFF. The CDR3 DNA follows: TGCAGTGCTAGAGATGGGGGCGATTACAATGAGCAGTTCTTC.

J is TRBJ1-4 and V is TRBV30; TRBD1 aligns across 10 bases. Germline CDR1 and CDR2: GTSNPN and SVGIG (reference sequence). V lost 1 base to trimming and J lost 6 bases; unmatched junction nucleotides: 2. This CDR3 spans 14 amino acids. CDR3: CAWSAGTGDEKLFF. The CDR3 DNA sequence: TGTGCCTGGAGTGCGGGGACAGGGGATGAAAAACTGTTTTTT.

This chain uses TRBV7-9 with TRBJ2-2, with D tentatively TRBD1 (6 bases). The CDR3 spans 15 residues. Germline lookup yields CDR1 SEHNR and CDR2 FQNEAQ (reference sequence). Trimming stripped 5 bases from V and 6 bases from J, with 16 bases between. In nucleotides, the CDR3 is TGTGCCAGCAGCCTCGGGACACTCCGGGCCGGGGAGCTGTTTTTT. Protein sequence: CASSLGTLRAGELFF.

The chain recombines TRBV29-1 with TRBJ2-2; 10 bases are shared with TRBD2. V lost 3 bases and J lost 1; bases outside the gene matches: 5. The CDR3 sequence is 16 residues long. CDR1 is SQVTM and CDR2 is ANQGSEA in the germline V gene. The CDR3 sequence: CSVDVLAGENTGELFF. DNA of the CDR3: TGCAGCGTTGATGTGCTAGCGGGGGAGAACACCGGGGAGCTGTTTTTT.

V gene TRBV4-3 combines with J gene TRBJ1-1; possibly TRBD1 for D (5 bases). The CDR3 is 15 amino acids. Between the trimmed V and J ends, which lost 0 bases and 1 base, there was a span of 9 bases. Germline CDR1 is LGHNA and CDR2 is YSLEER. This chain's CDR3 is CASSQDIGTNTEAFF. CDR3 DNA: TGCGCCAGCAGCCAAGATATAGGGACGAACACTGAAGCTTTCTTT.

This chain joins TRBV6-5 and TRBJ1-5, with TRBD1 as a possible D gene (6 bases). This CDR3 is 14 amino acids long. Trimming pared 5 bases from V and 8 bases from J, leaving 16 bases between. Germline V gene sequence: CDR1 MNHEY, CDR2 SVGAGI. The CDR3 here is CASSRGGRWEPQHF. CDR3 nucleotide sequence: TGTGCCAGCAGTCGGGGGGGGCGCTGGGAGCCCCAGCATTTT.

V gene TRBV5-1 combines with J gene TRBJ1-1; the D gene is possibly TRBD1 (5 bases). Trimming shortened V by 2 bases and J by 3 bases, and 17 bases separated the two germline ends. The CDR3 extends over 16 amino acids. CDR1 SGHRS and CDR2 YFSETQ come from the germline V gene. The CDR3 DNA reads TGCGCCAGCAGCTTCCAATCAGCCAGGGTGGACACTGAAGCTTTCTTT. This encodes CASSFQSARVDTEAFF.

V is TRBV29-1 and J is TRBJ1-1, with a possible D match to TRBD1 (6 bases). V was clipped by 7 bases and J by 4 bases, with 13 bases between them. The CDR3 length is 12 residues. Germline assignment: CDR1 SQVTM and CDR2 ANQGSEA. DNA of the CDR3: TGCAGCGGAAACAGGGCGGGCACTGAAGCTTTCTTT. Encoded protein: CSGNRAGTEAFF.

The V and J genes are TRBV7-6 and TRBJ1-6, with D possibly matching TRBD1 (5 bases). V was pared by 5 bases and J by 6 bases, with 17 bases between. This CDR3 contains 16 residues. Germline V gives CDR1 SGHVS, CDR2 FNYEAQ. The CDR3 is CASSPGTDPFNSPLHF. The CDR3 coding sequence is TGTGCCAGCAGCCCCGGGACGGACCCTTTTAATTCACCCCTCCACTTT.

The chain is built from TRBV20-1 and TRBJ1-2; 7 bases agree with TRBD1. The CDR3 runs to 14 residues. V trimming: 0 bases; J trimming: 4 bases; junction bases outside the gene matches: 5. From germline, CDR1 is DFQATT and CDR2 SNEGSKA (reference sequence). CDR3 sequence (DNA): TGCAGTGCTAGAGATAAGGGACAGCTCTATGGCTACACCTTC. It encodes CSARDKGQLYGYTF.

This clonotype was seen a single time. This sequence joins TRBV12-3 or TRBV12-4 and TRBJ1-6, with a possible D match to TRBD1 (6 bases). The V and J ends lost 2 bases and 7 bases respectively, with 9 bases between them. The CDR3 contains 14 residues. This CDR3 reads CASSLTGRNSPLHF. CDR3 sequence (DNA): TGTGCCAGCAGTTTAACAGGGCGCAATTCACCCCTCCACTTT.

V gene TRBV6-1 combines with J gene TRBJ1-2, with D possibly being TRBD1 (6 bases). This CDR3 spans 13 amino acids. The V gene's germline CDR1 is MNHNS and CDR2 SASEGT. V dropped 6 bases and J dropped 8 bases, with 16 bases sitting between them. CDR3 in amino acids: CASSTGTFWGYTF. The CDR3 region has the DNA TGTGCCAGCAGCACCGGGACATTCTGGGGCTACACCTTC.

The genes are TRBV30 and TRBJ1-1, with D possibly being TRBD1 (6 bases). Per germline, CDR1 GTSNPN and CDR2 SVGIG (reference sequence). CDR3 length: 17 residues. V was trimmed by 0 bases and J by 0 bases, leaving 17 bases between them. The CDR3 here is CAWSVRGGHGLNTEAFF. The CDR3 DNA reads as TGTGCCTGGAGTGTACGTGGGGGCCACGGATTGAACACTGAAGCTTTCTTT.

V is TRBV30 and J is TRBJ2-7, with D perhaps TRBD2 (7 bases). The CDR3 has 12 amino acids. Germline V gene data show CDR1 as GTSNPN and CDR2 as SVGIG (reference sequence). Between the trimmed V and J ends, which lost 3 bases and 6 bases, there was a span of 12 bases. The CDR3 DNA sequence: TGTGCCTGGAGGGGGGGGCAGAGCGAGCAGTACTTC. Its translation is CAWRGGQSEQYF. Together with reference TRBV30 and TRBJ2-7, the CDR3 gives the full variable domain: SQTIHQWPATLVQPVGSPLSLECTVEGTSNPNLYWYRQAAGRGLQLLFYSVGIGQISSEVPQNLSASRPQDRQFILSSKKLLLSDSGFYLCAWRGGQSEQYFGPGTRLTVT.